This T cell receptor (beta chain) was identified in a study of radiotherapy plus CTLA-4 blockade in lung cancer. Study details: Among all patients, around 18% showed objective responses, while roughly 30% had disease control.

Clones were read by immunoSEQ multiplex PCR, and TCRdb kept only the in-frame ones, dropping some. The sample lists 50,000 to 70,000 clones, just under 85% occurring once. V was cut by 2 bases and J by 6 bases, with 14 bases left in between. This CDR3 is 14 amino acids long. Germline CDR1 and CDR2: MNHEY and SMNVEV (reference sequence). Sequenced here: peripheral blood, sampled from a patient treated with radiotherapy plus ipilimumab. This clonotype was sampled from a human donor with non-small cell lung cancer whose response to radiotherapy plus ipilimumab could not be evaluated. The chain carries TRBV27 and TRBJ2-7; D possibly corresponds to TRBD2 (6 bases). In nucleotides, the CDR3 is TGTGCCAGCAGTTTAGCCGGGGGTCTAGCCGAGCAGTACTTC. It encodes CASSLAGGLAEQYF.